This TCR beta chain is from a study of immune characterization of retroperitoneal liposarcoma. CDR3 length: 14 residues. Germline V gene data show CDR1 as SGHVS and CDR2 as FQNEAQ. TCRdb reanalysed the PCR reads using MiXCR and keeps one entry per CDR3 protein. The sample yields about 10,000 distinct CDR3 sequences, about a quarter seen once. This clonotype originated in a female donor with retroperitoneal liposarcoma. V and J are TRBV7-8 and TRBJ2-5; D ambiguous. The DNA end is more similar to TRBJ2-7, so the J call may be wrong. The specimen sequenced was tumor tissue. The CDR3 DNA reads TGTGCCAGCAGCTTAGCGGGAACACCTTACGAGCAGTACTTC. It specifies CASSLAGTPYEQYF.